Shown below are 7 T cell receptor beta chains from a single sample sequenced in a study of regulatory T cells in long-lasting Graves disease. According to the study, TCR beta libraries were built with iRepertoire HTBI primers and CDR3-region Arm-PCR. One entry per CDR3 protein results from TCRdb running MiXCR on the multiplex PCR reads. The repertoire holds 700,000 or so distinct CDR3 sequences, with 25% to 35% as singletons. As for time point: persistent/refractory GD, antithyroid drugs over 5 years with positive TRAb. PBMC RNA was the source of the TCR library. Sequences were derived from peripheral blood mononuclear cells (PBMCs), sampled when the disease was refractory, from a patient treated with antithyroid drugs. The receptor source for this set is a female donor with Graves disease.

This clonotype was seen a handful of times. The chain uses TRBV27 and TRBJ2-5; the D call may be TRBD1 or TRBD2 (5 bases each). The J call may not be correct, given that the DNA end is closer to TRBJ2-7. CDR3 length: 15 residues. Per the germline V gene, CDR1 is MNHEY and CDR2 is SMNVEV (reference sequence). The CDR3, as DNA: TGTGCCAGCAGTTGGGGGAATCACCAGTCCTACGAGCAGTACTTC. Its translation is CASSWGNHQSYEQYF.

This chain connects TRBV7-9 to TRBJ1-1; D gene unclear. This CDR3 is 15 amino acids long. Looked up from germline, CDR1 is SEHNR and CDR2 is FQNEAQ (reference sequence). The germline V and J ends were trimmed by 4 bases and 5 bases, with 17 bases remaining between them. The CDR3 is CASSSLPSGGTEAFF. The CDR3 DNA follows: TGTGCCAGCAGCTCCCTCCCGTCCGGAGGGACTGAAGCTTTCTTT.

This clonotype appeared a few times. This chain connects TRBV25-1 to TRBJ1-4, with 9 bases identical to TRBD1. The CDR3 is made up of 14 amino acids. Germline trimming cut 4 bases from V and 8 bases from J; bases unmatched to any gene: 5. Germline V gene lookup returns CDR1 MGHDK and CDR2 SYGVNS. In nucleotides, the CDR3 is TGTGCCAGCAGTGCCGGGACAGGGTGGGAAAAACTGTTTTTT. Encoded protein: CASSAGTGWEKLFF.

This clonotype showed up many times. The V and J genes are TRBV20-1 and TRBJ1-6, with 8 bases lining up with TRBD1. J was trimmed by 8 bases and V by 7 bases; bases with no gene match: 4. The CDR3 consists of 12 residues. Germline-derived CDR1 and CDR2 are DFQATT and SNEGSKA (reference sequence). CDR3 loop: CSGETGDSPLHF. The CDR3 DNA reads TGCAGTGGGGAGACAGGGGATTCACCCCTCCACTTT.

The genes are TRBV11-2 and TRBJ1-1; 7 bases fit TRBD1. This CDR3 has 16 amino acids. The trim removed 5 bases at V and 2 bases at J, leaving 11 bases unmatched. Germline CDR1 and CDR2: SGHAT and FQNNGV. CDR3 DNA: TGTGCCAGCAGCGCCGACAGGGATAGGTTTAACACTGAAGCTTTCTTT. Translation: CASSADRDRFNTEAFF.

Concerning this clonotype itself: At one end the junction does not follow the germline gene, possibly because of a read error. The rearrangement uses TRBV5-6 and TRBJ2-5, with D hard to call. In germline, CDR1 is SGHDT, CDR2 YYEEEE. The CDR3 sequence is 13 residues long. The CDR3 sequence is CASSQSYQETLYF. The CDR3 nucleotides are TGTGCCAGCAGCCAATCTTACCAAGAGACCCTGTACTTC.

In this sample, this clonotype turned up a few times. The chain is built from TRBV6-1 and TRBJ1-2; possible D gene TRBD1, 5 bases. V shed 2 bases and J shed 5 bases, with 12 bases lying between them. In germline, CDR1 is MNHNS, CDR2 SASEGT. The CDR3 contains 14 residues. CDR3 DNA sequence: TGTGCCAGCAGTGAACAGGGAGGTCGGTATGGCTACACCTTC. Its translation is CASSEQGGRYGYTF.